This entry lists 22 T cell receptor beta chains sequenced from one sample in a study of blood T cell repertoires in COVID-19. Clones were read by immunoSEQ multiplex PCR, and TCRdb kept only the in-frame ones, dropping some. The sample includes about 39,000 clones, around 84% seen only once; the top ten take more than 12%. Input material: peripheral blood. These receptors all come from a man aged 50 or older with active or convalescent COVID-19.

The CDR3 protein is CASSTGVNTEAFF. CDR3 coding DNA: TGTGCCAGTAGTACAGGGGTTAACACTGAAGCTTTCTTT. The genes are TRBV19 and TRBJ1-1; TRBD1 might be the D (6 bases). The V end lost 4 bases, the J end lost 2 bases, and 8 bases lay between the germline ends. This CDR3 spans 13 amino acids. In germline, CDR1 is LNHDA, CDR2 SQIVND (reference sequence).

About this clone: Germline is not matched at one junction end, which may reflect a read error. The chain recombines TRBV6-5 with TRBJ1-1; D ambiguous. This CDR3 comprises 13 residues. Germline V gene lookup returns CDR1 MNHEY and CDR2 SVGAGI. The CDR3 DNA is TGTGCCAGCAGTGACTCGGGCCACACTGAAGCTTTCTTT. Encoded protein: CASSDSGHTEAFF.

The chain is built from TRBV11-2 and TRBJ2-5; weak D call: TRBD1 (5 bases). The ends were cut back, 1 base at V and 0 bases at J, with 18 bases in the middle. This CDR3 comprises 18 residues. Germline loops: CDR1 SGHAT, CDR2 FQNNGV. CDR3: CASSLGWGGGRDQETQYF. The DNA of the CDR3 is TGTGCCAGCAGCTTAGGTTGGGGCGGTGGACGGGACCAAGAGACCCAGTACTTC.

The rearrangement links TRBV7-7 to TRBJ2-1, with D possibly being TRBD1 (6 bases). This CDR3 has 16 residues. CDR1 SSHAT and CDR2 FNYEAQ come from the germline V gene (reference sequence). Trimming shortened V by 4 bases and J by 4 bases, and 17 bases separated the two germline ends. The CDR3 DNA sequence: TGTGCCAGCAGCTACAGGGCCCCTGCTCCATACAATGAGCAGTTCTTC. It yields the protein CASSYRAPAPYNEQFF.

V gene TRBV7-2 combines with J gene TRBJ1-5; 7 bases match TRBD1. The length of the CDR3 is 14 residues. CDR1 and CDR2 (germline): SGHTA, FQGNSA. V trimming: 5 bases; J trimming: 9 bases; junction bases outside the gene matches: 10. The CDR3 region has the DNA TGTGCCAGCAGCCAGGGACAGCGACGCGGGCCCCAGCATTTT. It codes for CASSQGQRRGPQHF.

This clone was picked up a small number of times. The rearrangement links TRBV5-1 to TRBJ2-2; 10 nucleotides align to TRBD2. CDR1 SGHRS and CDR2 YFSETQ come from the germline V gene. With 0 bases clipped from V and 4 bases from J, the junction kept 6 bases outside the gene matches. The length of the CDR3 is 17 residues. The CDR3 loop is CASSLAQRGGPTGELFF. CDR3 sequence (DNA): TGCGCCAGCAGCTTGGCGCAGCGGGGGGGCCCCACCGGGGAGCTGTTTTTT.

Worth noting for this clone: The identical CDR3 is also encoded by other nucleotide sequences in the sample. The chain uses TRBV11-2 and TRBJ2-3; perhaps TRBD2 as D (7 bases). Between the trimmed V and J ends, which lost 1 base and 3 bases, there was a span of 20 bases. Germline V gene sequence: CDR1 SGHAT, CDR2 FQNNGV. The CDR3 contains 18 residues. The CDR3: CASSLGRGAGQGTDTQYF. The DNA of the CDR3 is TGTGCCAGCAGCTTAGGACGGGGGGCGGGGCAGGGGACAGATACGCAGTATTTT.

The chain is built from TRBV6-5 and TRBJ2-1, with a possible D match to TRBD1 (6 bases). This CDR3 is 12 amino acids long. Germline-derived CDR1 and CDR2 are MNHEY and SVGAGI. Deletions cut 6 bases from V and 15 bases from J, with 18 bases between. The DNA of the CDR3 is TGTGCCAGCAGGGAGCAAGACAGGATGCCGTTCTTC. Residues: CASREQDRMPFF.

The chain couples TRBV5-4 to TRBJ2-7, with D possibly being TRBD1 (6 bases). The CDR3 is made up of 13 amino acids. CDR1 SGHNT and CDR2 YYREEE come from the germline V gene (reference sequence). The V end was cut by 7 bases, the J end by 5 bases, with 16 bases between. CDR3 DNA sequence: TGTGCCAGCGGCAGGACAGAGAATAACGAGCAGTACTTC. Its protein is CASGRTENNEQYF.

V and J are TRBV18 and TRBJ2-7; 8 bases agree with TRBD1. The V gene end was trimmed by 0 bases and the J gene end by 2 bases; junction bases not matched to a gene: 0. Looked up from germline, CDR1 is KGHSH and CDR2 is LQKENI. The CDR3 contains 14 residues. CDR3 sequence: CASSPPDRAYEQYF. The DNA for the CDR3 is TGTGCCAGCTCACCACCGGACAGGGCCTACGAGCAGTACTTC.

The chain uses TRBV30 and TRBJ1-4; no firm D call. The CDR3 covers 14 residues. CDR1 and CDR2 (germline): GTSNPN, SVGIG (reference sequence). Deletions cut 3 bases from V and 7 bases from J, with 15 bases between. CDR3 in amino acids: CAWSLRQETEKLFF. The CDR3 bases are TGTGCCTGGAGCCTCCGCCAGGAAACTGAAAAACTGTTTTTT.

This clone was counted a single time. The genes are TRBV7-2 and TRBJ1-5; 9 bases line up with TRBD1. CDR3 length: 16 amino acids. Germline loops: CDR1 SGHTA, CDR2 FQGNSA. V gave up 4 bases and J gave up 1 base; unmatched junction bases: 5. The CDR3 region has the DNA TGTGCCAGCAGCTCCCAAACAGGGGGCAGCAATCAGCCCCAGCATTTT. Its protein is CASSSQTGGSNQPQHF.

The chain employs TRBV5-1 and TRBJ2-3; 15 bases match TRBD2. Per germline, CDR1 SGHRS and CDR2 YFSETQ. Trimming at V came to 4 bases and at J to 7 bases, leaving 10 bases not matched to a gene. The CDR3 length is 17 residues. CDR3 coding DNA: TGCGCCAGCAGCAAAGGGACTAGCGGGGGGTCTGGGAATACGCAGTATTTT. This sequence encodes CASSKGTSGGSGNTQYF.

The chain uses TRBV24-1 and TRBJ2-3; D is possibly TRBD1 (5 bases). Germline CDR1 is KGHDR and CDR2 is SFDVKD. The CDR3 runs 16 residues. Between the trimmed V and J ends, which lost 3 bases and 0 bases, there was a span of 12 bases. CDR3 loop: CATSDTQGYSTDTQYF. CDR3 DNA: TGTGCCACCAGTGATACGCAGGGATATAGCACAGATACGCAGTATTTT.

The CDR3 DNA is TGTGCCAGCAGCCCCGAAACCCTTCGGACTGAAGCTTTCTTT. This encodes CASSPETLRTEAFF. The chain uses TRBV11-2 and TRBJ1-1; no clear D gene. The CDR3 spans 14 residues. V was pared by 5 bases and J by 5 bases, with 15 bases between. Per the germline V gene, CDR1 is SGHAT and CDR2 is FQNNGV.

The J gene is TRBJ2-7, the V gene TRBV6-5, with a possible D match to TRBD1 (6 bases). Germline V gene lookup returns CDR1 MNHEY and CDR2 SVGAGI. The CDR3 extends over 13 amino acids. Trimming pared 9 bases from V and 2 bases from J, leaving 14 bases between. The DNA for the CDR3 is TGTGCCAGTGGCACCGGGACACCCTACGAGCAGTACTTC. Translation: CASGTGTPYEQYF.

The chain carries TRBV9 and TRBJ2-2; 9 bases match TRBD1. The germline V gene encodes CDR1 SGDLS and CDR2 YYNGEE. CDR3 size: 14 residues. With 4 bases clipped from V and 6 bases from J, the junction kept 4 bases outside the gene matches. CDR3 region: CASSPWTGAGELFF. The DNA for the CDR3 is TGTGCCAGCAGCCCGTGGACAGGGGCCGGGGAGCTGTTTTTT. Looking up the rest from reference TRBV9 and TRBJ2-2 gives the full variable domain: DSGVTQTPKHLITATGQRVTLRCSPRSGDLSVYWYQQSLDQGLQFLIQYYNGEERAKGNILERFSAQQFPDLHSELNLSSLELGDSALYFCASSPWTGAGELFFGEGSRLTVL.

This clone was observed a few times. The J gene is TRBJ1-2, the V gene TRBV7-3; D is ambiguous. Germline V gives CDR1 SGHTA, CDR2 FQGTGA. V was pared by 1 base and J by 2 bases, with 8 bases between. This CDR3 comprises 14 residues. CDR3 in DNA: TGTGCCAGCAGCTTAAAGGCGGGGAACTATGGCTACACCTTC. As protein: CASSLKAGNYGYTF.

A remark on this clone: The sample carries other DNA sequences with the same CDR3. The chain links TRBV7-2 to TRBJ2-5, with 13 bases lining up with TRBD2. V lost 4 bases, J lost 2 bases, and 1 base stayed unmatched. The CDR3 has 15 amino acids. Germline V lookup: CDR1 SGHTA, CDR2 FQGNSA. CDR3 in amino acids: CASSWTSGGQETQYF. The CDR3 DNA sequence: TGTGCCAGCAGCTGGACTAGCGGGGGACAAGAGACCCAGTACTTC.

The chain has TRBV19 and TRBJ1-2; TRBD1 matches at 8 bases. V gave up 3 bases and J gave up 8 bases; unmatched junction bases: 5. CDR1 and CDR2 from the germline V gene are LNHDA and SQIVND (reference sequence). The CDR3 runs to 13 residues. This chain's CDR3 is CASSIWTGFGYTF. The CDR3 coding sequence is TGTGCCAGTAGTATTTGGACAGGGTTCGGCTACACCTTC.

The chain is built from TRBV11-3 and TRBJ1-1, with 7 nucleotides matching TRBD1. Losses at the gene ends were 6 bases for V and 3 bases for J; bases not matched to a gene: 13. Germline lookup yields CDR1 SGHNT and CDR2 YENEEA. The CDR3 sequence is 16 residues long. The CDR3 is CASSQGGEGADTEAFF. The CDR3, as DNA: TGTGCCAGCAGTCAAGGGGGTGAGGGGGCGGACACTGAAGCTTTCTTT.

V and J are TRBV6-2 or TRBV6-3 and TRBJ2-7; tentatively, D is TRBD2 (7 bases). The germline V gene encodes CDR1 MNHEY and CDR2 SVGEGT. V was clipped by 6 bases and J by 2 bases, with 20 bases between them. The CDR3 covers 16 residues. The CDR3 DNA reads TGTGCCAGCAGCCCTCCTCCAGGGAGGGGGACCTACGAGCAGTACTTC. It translates to CASSPPPGRGTYEQYF.